This is a list of T cell receptor beta chains from one sample in a study of cytomegalovirus exposure and HLA in healthy donors. Assay: immunoSEQ multiplex PCR; the TCRdb copy retains only in-frame clones and omits some. This listing includes 200,000 or so clones. The sequencing sample was made of PBMCs. All receptors derive from a boy aged 5 to 17 in good health and CMV-seronegative. Each CDR3 is given with its conserved first and last residue. The D gene is left open where the match is weak.

D	V	J	DNA	CDR3
NA	TRBV11-2	TRBJ1-6	TGTGCCAGCAGCTTCAAGGCGGATAGAGATTCACCCCTCCACTTT	CASSFKADRDSPLHF
TRBD1	TRBV6-6	TRBJ1-6	TGTGCCAGCAGGCGGGACAGTTATTCACCCCTCCACTTT	CASRRDSYSPLHF
NA	TRBV5-6	TRBJ1-1	TGTGCCAGCAGCTATGGACTAAGTCACACTGAAGCTTTCTTT	CASSYGLSHTEAFF
TRBD1	TRBV6-5	TRBJ1-1	TGTGCCAGCAGTCGGGACAGGCTGAACACTGAAGCTTTCTTT	CASSRDRLNTEAFF
NA	TRBV28	TRBJ1-1	TGTGCCAGCAGTTTAGGGGTTGGGCAGGGGACTGAAGCTTTCTTT	CASSLGVGQGTEAFF
NA	TRBV19	TRBJ1-1	TGTGCCAGTAGTATTAACGCTGCAGTTGAAGCTTTCTTT	CASSINAAVEAFF
NA	TRBV7-2	TRBJ2-7	TGTGCCAGCAGCGGGACATCAGTTTCCTACGAGCAGTACTTC	CASSGTSVSYEQYF
NA	TRBV21-1	TRBJ1-1	TGTGCCAGCAGCTATGGAGGGGGCTCTGCGGACACTGAAGCTTTCTTT	CASSYGGGSADTEAFF
NA	TRBV6-5	TRBJ2-7	TGTGCCAGCAGTTACTCGCCAGGCCCCTACGAGCAGTACTTC	CASSYSPGPYEQYF
TRBD2	TRBV2	TRBJ2-5	TGTGCCAGCGGGGGGGACTACCAAGAGACCCAGTACTTC	CASGGDYQETQYF
NA	TRBV28	TRBJ1-5	TGTGCCAGCAGTTTCGAGTCTCTTGGCAGGTCCGTAGGTCAGCCCCAGCATTTT	CASSFESLGRSVGQPQHF
NA	TRBV10-1	TRBJ2-7	TGCGCCAGCAGTGGTAGCCGTCAGGGGAATATCGACGAGCAGTACTTC	CASSGSRQGNIDEQYF
TRBD1	TRBV19	TRBJ2-1	TGTGCCAGTAGCCCCGGACAGGGCATCAATGAGCAGTTCTTC	CASSPGQGINEQFF
NA	TRBV27	TRBJ1-6	TGTGCCAGCAGTTTAGTTCTGGAAGCGGCCTCACCCCTCCACTTT	CASSLVLEAASPLHF
TRBD2	TRBV4-1	TRBJ2-7	TGCGCCAGCAGCCAGACCGCCACCGGGACTAAAAACGAGCAGTACTTC	CASSQTATGTKNEQYF
TRBD1	TRBV19	TRBJ1-2	TGTGCCAGTAGTATACAGGGGACAGCCAGTAACTATGGCTACACCTTC	CASSIQGTASNYGYTF
NA	TRBV27	TRBJ2-7	TGTGCCAGCAGTCTTCATGGGAGTCAGGACGAGCAGTACTTC	CASSLHGSQDEQYF
NA	TRBV6-6	TRBJ2-5	TGTGCCAGCAGCTCCCCGTACCAAGAGACCCAGTACTTC	CASSSPYQETQYF
NA	TRBV6-5	TRBJ2-2	TGTGCCAGCAGTTACATTAGCTCCGGGGAGCTGTTTTTT	CASSYISSGELFF
NA	TRBV5-6	TRBJ1-4	TGTGCCAGCAGCTTGGAGAGCCTGTCAACTAATGAAAAACTGTTTTTT	CASSLESLSTNEKLFF
NA	TRBV27	TRBJ2-5	TGTGCCAGCAGCAACCAGGGGTGGGAGACCCAGTACTTC	CASSNQGWETQYF
TRBD1	TRBV27	TRBJ2-2	TGTGCCAGCAGTATCAGGGGGCTGGGCGGGGAGCTGTTTTTT	CASSIRGLGGELFF
TRBD1	TRBV2	TRBJ1-5	TGTGCCAGCAGTGAGGCAGGGGGAAGACAGCCCCAGCATTTT	CASSEAGGRQPQHF
NA	TRBV6-1	TRBJ1-1	TGTGCCAGCAGATTGGACATGGCGAACACTGAAGCTTTCTTT	CASRLDMANTEAFF
NA	TRBV6-5	TRBJ2-1	TGTGCCAGCACCTCCGGGACACCCGGCATCAATGAGCAGTTCTTC	CASTSGTPGINEQFF
TRBD2	TRBV7-8	TRBJ2-3	TGTGCCAGCAGCTTATATGGGCGGGGGGTTCGAGATACGCAGTATTTT	CASSLYGRGVRDTQYF
NA	TRBV9	TRBJ2-2	TGTGCCAGCAGCGTACTACCGGACTCGGGGGAGCTGTTTTTT	CASSVLPDSGELFF
NA	TRBV18	TRBJ1-1	TGTGCCAGCTCGTCCCTAGTTGAAGCTTTCTTT	CASSSLVEAFF
TRBD1	TRBV6-5	TRBJ1-5	TGTGCCAGCACCCCCGGGACAGGGAGCAATCAGCCCCAGCATTTT	CASTPGTGSNQPQHF
TRBD1	TRBV5-4	TRBJ2-1	TGTGCCAGCAGTGATGGACAGGGGGCTAAACGATTCTCCTACAATGAGCAGTTCTTC	CASSDGQGAKRFSYNEQFF
TRBD1	TRBV5-8	TRBJ1-2	TGTGCCAGCAGCTGGAACAGGGGAATTAACTATGGCTACACCTTC	CASSWNRGINYGYTF
NA	TRBV5-1	TRBJ2-1	TGCGCCAGCAGCTCGGGGAGGACCGATTACAATGAGCAGTTCTTC	CASSSGRTDYNEQFF
TRBD2	TRBV5-1	TRBJ2-1	TGCGCCAGCAGGAAGACTAGCGGGGGGGACAATGAGCAGTTCTTC	CASRKTSGGDNEQFF